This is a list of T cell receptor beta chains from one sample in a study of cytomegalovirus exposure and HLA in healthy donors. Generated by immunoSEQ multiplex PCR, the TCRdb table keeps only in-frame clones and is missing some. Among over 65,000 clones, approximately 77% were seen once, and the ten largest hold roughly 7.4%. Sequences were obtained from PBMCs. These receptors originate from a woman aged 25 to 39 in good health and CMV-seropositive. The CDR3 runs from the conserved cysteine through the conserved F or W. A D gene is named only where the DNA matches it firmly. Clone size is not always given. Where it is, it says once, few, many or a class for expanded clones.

DNA: TGTGCCACCAGCAGAGAACAGGGGAGCACCGGGGAGCTGTTTTTT; CDR3: CATSREQGSTGELFF; D: TRBD1; J: TRBJ2-2; size: few; V: TRBV15
DNA: TGTGCCATCAGTGACTTCGACAGGGCCCAAGAGACCCAGTACTTC; CDR3: CAISDFDRAQETQYF; D: TRBD1; J: TRBJ2-5; size: -; V: TRBV10-3
DNA: TGCGCCAGCAGCTTGGAGTCTAGGATCTCCTACAATGAGCAGTTCTTC; CDR3: CASSLESRISYNEQFF; D: -; J: TRBJ2-1; size: few; V: TRBV5-1
DNA: TGTGCCAGCAGCTTATACCGGGACTCCTACGAGCAGTACTTC; CDR3: CASSLYRDSYEQYF; D: -; J: TRBJ2-7; size: -; V: TRBV7-8
DNA: TGTGCCAGCAGCGTACCCCGGTCTTCGGACAGGGTATCTTATGGCTACACCTTC; CDR3: CASSVPRSSDRVSYGYTF; D: TRBD1; J: TRBJ1-2; size: -; V: TRBV5-8
DNA: TGTGCCAGCAGTGAAGATAGGAGTGGCAGGGGTCATCAGCCCCAGCATTTT; CDR3: CASSEDRSGRGHQPQHF; D: -; J: TRBJ1-5; size: -; V: TRBV2
DNA: TGTGCCAGCAGTCTATACCTAGCGGGCCCGAGAACCGGGGAGCTGTTTTTT; CDR3: CASSLYLAGPRTGELFF; D: TRBD2; J: TRBJ2-2; size: -; V: TRBV27
DNA: TGTGCCAGCAGCAAGGAGGGAGCGGGAGACGGGGCCGGGGAGCTGTTTTTT; CDR3: CASSKEGAGDGAGELFF; D: TRBD2; J: TRBJ2-2; size: -; V: TRBV4-2
DNA: TGTGCCAGCAGTGCTACAGGGGGCGGGGAAGAGCAGTACTTC; CDR3: CASSATGGGEEQYF; D: TRBD1; J: TRBJ2-7; size: few; V: TRBV6-5
DNA: TGTGCCAGTAGTATAGCCGGGAGCTCTGGGGCCAACGTCCTGACTTTC; CDR3: CASSIAGSSGANVLTF; D: -; J: TRBJ2-6; size: once; V: TRBV19
DNA: TGTGCCAGGGCGACAGGGGGGAACTCCTACGAGCAGTACTTC; CDR3: CARATGGNSYEQYF; D: TRBD1; J: TRBJ2-7; size: few; V: TRBV6-5
DNA: TGTGCCATCAGTGATTACAGGGTTGACACTGAAGCTTTCTTT; CDR3: CAISDYRVDTEAFF; D: -; J: TRBJ1-1; size: few; V: TRBV10-3
DNA: TGTGCCAGCAGTTTCGACAGGGCGAGCACAGATACGCAGTATTTT; CDR3: CASSFDRASTDTQYF; D: TRBD1; J: TRBJ2-3; size: -; V: TRBV6-1
DNA: TGTGCCAGCAGCTTGGCGGGAGGGCCGTGGGAGACCCAGTACTTC; CDR3: CASSLAGGPWETQYF; D: TRBD2; J: TRBJ2-5; size: once; V: TRBV7-3
DNA: TGTGCCAGCAGCCCCAGGGGGACCTACGAGCAGTACTTC; CDR3: CASSPRGTYEQYF; D: TRBD1; J: TRBJ2-7; size: -; V: TRBV9
DNA: TGCGCCAGCAGCCAAGAAAAGGGGTATAATGAAAAACTGTTTTTT; CDR3: CASSQEKGYNEKLFF; D: -; J: TRBJ1-4; size: -; V: TRBV4-1
DNA: TGTGCCAGCAGTGTAACTAGCTTAAGCACAGATACGCAGTATTTT; CDR3: CASSVTSLSTDTQYF; D: -; J: TRBJ2-3; size: -; V: TRBV9
DNA: TGTGCCAGCGAAGACAGGGATTCCTACGAGCAGTACTTC; CDR3: CASEDRDSYEQYF; D: TRBD1; J: TRBJ2-7; size: few; V: TRBV9
DNA: TGCGCCAGCAGCTCCCTCCGAGGGGGAACTAATGAAAAACTGTTTTTT; CDR3: CASSSLRGGTNEKLFF; D: -; J: TRBJ1-4; size: few; V: TRBV5-1
DNA: TGTGCCAGCAGTCACTACTATTATACCGGGGAGCTGTTTTTT; CDR3: CASSHYYYTGELFF; D: -; J: TRBJ2-2; size: -; V: TRBV27
DNA: TGTGCCAGCAGCGTAGGGGCTGATGCCTACAATGAGCAGTTCTTC; CDR3: CASSVGADAYNEQFF; D: -; J: TRBJ2-1; size: -; V: TRBV9
DNA: TGCGCCAGCAGGCGGGAGGAAGCCTACAATGAGCAGTTCTTC; CDR3: CASRREEAYNEQFF; D: TRBD2; J: TRBJ2-1; size: -; V: TRBV5-1
DNA: TGTGCCAGCAGTCCGGGACTGTCGGGAGAGCAGTACTTC; CDR3: CASSPGLSGEQYF; D: -; J: TRBJ2-7; size: -; V: TRBV28
DNA: TGCAGCGTAGCGGGGCGTACGACAGATACGCAGTATTTT; CDR3: CSVAGRTTDTQYF; D: TRBD2; J: TRBJ2-3; size: -; V: TRBV29-1
DNA: TGTGCCAGCAGAATAGGACTAGCGAAGGCCGAGCAGTTCTTC; CDR3: CASRIGLAKAEQFF; D: TRBD2; J: TRBJ2-1; size: -; V: TRBV6-1
DNA: TGTGCCAGCAGCGCCGATGGGGGGGGCACTGAAGCTTTCTTT; CDR3: CASSADGGGTEAFF; D: -; J: TRBJ1-1; size: -; V: TRBV6-5
DNA: TGCGCCAGCAGCTTGGCCGGGACTACAACAGAGACCCAGTACTTC; CDR3: CASSLAGTTTETQYF; D: TRBD2; J: TRBJ2-5; size: -; V: TRBV5-1
DNA: TGTGCCAGCAGCGACTACTGGAACACCGGGGAGCTGTTTTTT; CDR3: CASSDYWNTGELFF; D: -; J: TRBJ2-2; size: -; V: TRBV6-1
DNA: TGTGCCAGCAGCTTAGAGACGGACAGGCAAGGAGAAAAACTGTTTTTT; CDR3: CASSLETDRQGEKLFF; D: TRBD1; J: TRBJ1-4; size: -; V: TRBV7-2
DNA: TGTGCCTGGAGTGACCGGGGTGAAGCTTTCTTT; CDR3: CAWSDRGEAFF; D: -; J: TRBJ1-1; size: -; V: TRBV30
DNA: TGTGCCAGCAGCCCATCGGGGGGTGTCAGGGAATACGAGCAGTACTTC; CDR3: CASSPSGGVREYEQYF; D: TRBD2; J: TRBJ2-7; size: -; V: TRBV7-9
DNA: TGTGCCAGCTCACCCGGGACAGGCAACGTCCTGACTTTC; CDR3: CASSPGTGNVLTF; D: TRBD1; J: TRBJ2-6; size: -; V: TRBV18
DNA: TGTGCCAGCAGCTTGTGGGCTAGCGGGAGGAGCAATACGCAGTATTTT; CDR3: CASSLWASGRSNTQYF; D: TRBD2; J: TRBJ2-3; size: -; V: TRBV5-6
DNA: TGTGCCAGCAGCTTAGCGACACCGAACACTGAAGCTTTCTTT; CDR3: CASSLATPNTEAFF; D: -; J: TRBJ1-1; size: few; V: TRBV7-2
DNA: TGCGCCAGCAGCCAAGGACTAGCGAGAACCTACGAGCAGTACTTC; CDR3: CASSQGLARTYEQYF; D: TRBD2; J: TRBJ2-7; size: few; V: TRBV4-3
DNA: TGTGCTAGCAGCTTGGGGACTACCTACGAGCAGTACTTC; CDR3: CASSLGTTYEQYF; D: TRBD2; J: TRBJ2-7; size: -; V: TRBV5-4
DNA: TGTGCCAGCGTCCGGGACTCCTCTGGGGCCAACGTCCTGACTTTC; CDR3: CASVRDSSGANVLTF; D: -; J: TRBJ2-6; size: -; V: TRBV6-5
DNA: TGTGCCAGCAGTCCACGCCTTGCGGGAGTGGGCACAGATACGCAGTATTTT; CDR3: CASSPRLAGVGTDTQYF; D: TRBD2; J: TRBJ2-3; size: few; V: TRBV27
DNA: TGTGCCAGCAGTTCCCCACTCATAACGCTCAACTATGGCTACACCTTC; CDR3: CASSSPLITLNYGYTF; D: -; J: TRBJ1-2; size: -; V: TRBV28
DNA: TGTGCCAGCAGTTACTCGGGCGGGAGTAACCCAGATACGCAGTATTTT; CDR3: CASSYSGGSNPDTQYF; D: TRBD2; J: TRBJ2-3; size: -; V: TRBV6-5
DNA: TGCAGTGCCCTTGAGGACAGGGCCCTCCCTTTT; CDR3: CSALEDRALPF; D: TRBD1; J: TRBJ2-3; size: -; V: TRBV20-1
DNA: TGTGCCAGCAAGCCCGTACAGGTCCTGAACACTGAAGCTTTCTTT; CDR3: CASKPVQVLNTEAFF; D: -; J: TRBJ1-1; size: few; V: TRBV6-1
DNA: TGTGCCATCTGGGGGACACCCAACACTGAAGCTTTCTTT; CDR3: CAIWGTPNTEAFF; D: -; J: TRBJ1-1; size: -; V: TRBV7-2
DNA: TGTGCCAGCAGCTTAGCGCGGGGTAGCAATGAGCAGTTCTTC; CDR3: CASSLARGSNEQFF; D: -; J: TRBJ2-1; size: -; V: TRBV11-1
DNA: TGTGCCAGCAGCTTAGCCCGGTCGCTTTCCGGGGAGCTGTTTTTT; CDR3: CASSLARSLSGELFF; D: -; J: TRBJ2-2; size: -; V: TRBV7-6
DNA: TGTGCCAGCAGCCCGAAGCGGGAGACTTACAATGAGCAGTTCTTC; CDR3: CASSPKRETYNEQFF; D: TRBD2; J: TRBJ2-1; size: -; V: TRBV7-8
DNA: TGTGCCAGTAGTATACGACTAGCGCTAACCCCCACAGATACGCAGTATTTT; CDR3: CASSIRLALTPTDTQYF; D: TRBD2; J: TRBJ2-3; size: -; V: TRBV19
DNA: TGCGCCAGCAGCCCCGGGGTGGATGAAAAACTGTTTTTT; CDR3: CASSPGVDEKLFF; D: -; J: TRBJ1-4; size: -; V: TRBV5-1
DNA: TGTGCCAGCTCATCCAAACAGGGGATGGATGAAAAACTGTTTTTT; CDR3: CASSSKQGMDEKLFF; D: TRBD1; J: TRBJ1-4; size: -; V: TRBV18
DNA: TGTGCCAGCAGTTCCTTGACTAGCGGAGGGGGCGAGCAGTACTTC; CDR3: CASSSLTSGGGEQYF; D: TRBD2; J: TRBJ2-7; size: -; V: TRBV6-5
DNA: TGTGCCAGCAGCTTAGGACACCTATCTAACTATGGCTACACCTTC; CDR3: CASSLGHLSNYGYTF; D: -; J: TRBJ1-2; size: few; V: TRBV5-6
DNA: TGTGCCACGCCGGGGAACTATGGCTACACCTTC; CDR3: CATPGNYGYTF; D: -; J: TRBJ1-2; size: few; V: TRBV28
DNA: TGTGCCAGCAGCTTAGACAGGGGGTTCGGCGAGCAGTACTTC; CDR3: CASSLDRGFGEQYF; D: TRBD1; J: TRBJ2-7; size: many; V: TRBV5-5
DNA: TGCGCCAGCAGCCTGAGGGGGGGAGGGCCCTACGAGCAGTACTTC; CDR3: CASSLRGGGPYEQYF; D: -; J: TRBJ2-7; size: -; V: TRBV5-1
DNA: TGTGCCAGCAGCCGACCGGGACTAGCAGCTAACACCGGGGAGCTGTTTTTT; CDR3: CASSRPGLAANTGELFF; D: TRBD2; J: TRBJ2-2; size: few; V: TRBV5-6